The 32 T cell receptor beta chains in this list originate from one sample, sequenced in a study of blood T cell repertoires in COVID-19. Sequencing was performed with immunoSEQ multiplex PCR; in TCRdb, only in-frame clones are kept and a portion is missing. Of hundreds of thousands of clones detected, about 85% appear once; the ten largest clones hold 13%. Sequenced: peripheral blood. The receptors were sampled from a human donor in a cohort sampled during active COVID-19.

This clone was picked up one time. This chain connects TRBV7-8 to TRBJ2-2; 7 nucleotides match TRBD2. The CDR3 covers 16 residues. Germline V gene data show CDR1 as SGHVS and CDR2 as FQNEAQ. V was clipped by 2 bases and J by 2 bases; unmatched bases: 5. This CDR3 reads CASSLYSSGNTGELFF. In DNA, the CDR3 is TGTGCCAGCAGCTTATATTCTAGCGGAAACACCGGGGAGCTGTTTTTT.

CDR3 in amino acids: CAGAVGSYNEQFF. In nucleotides, the CDR3 is TGTGCCGGCGCGGTCGGGTCCTACAATGAGCAGTTCTTC. The genes are TRBV7-9 and TRBJ2-1; D call uncertain. The germline V and J ends were trimmed by 11 bases and 1 base, with 12 bases remaining between them. Germline loops: CDR1 SEHNR, CDR2 FQNEAQ (reference sequence). This CDR3 comprises 13 residues. Full variable domain (missing parts from reference TRBV7-9 and TRBJ2-1): DTGVSQNPRHKITKRGQNVTFRCDPISEHNRLYWYRQTLGQGPEFLTYFQNEAQLEKSRLLSDRFSAERPKGSFSTLEIQRTEQGDSAMYLCAGAVGSYNEQFFGPGTRLTVL.

V gene TRBV29-1 combines with J gene TRBJ2-5, with D unclear. The CDR3 is 13 amino acids. Germline V lookup: CDR1 SQVTM, CDR2 ANQGSEA. Trimming removed 2 bases from V and 2 bases from J, with 9 bases in between. CDR3 amino acids: CSVERVRQETQYF. For the CDR3, the DNA is TGCAGCGTTGAACGGGTCAGACAAGAGACCCAGTACTTC.

The chain carries TRBV28 and TRBJ2-5; 10 nucleotides match TRBD1. The germline V gene encodes CDR1 MDHEN and CDR2 SYDVKM. V trimming: 8 bases; J trimming: 5 bases; junction bases outside the gene matches: 8. CDR3 size: 14 residues. In nucleotides, the CDR3 is TGTGCCAGCTCTTACCTGACAGGGGGCGAGACCCAGTACTTC. It codes for CASSYLTGGETQYF.

The chain uses TRBV7-2 and TRBJ2-5, with D possibly TRBD2 on 6 matching bases. Germline V gene lookup returns CDR1 SGHTA and CDR2 FQGNSA. The CDR3 loop spans 15 amino acids. Trimming left V 4 bases short and J 5 bases short, with 17 bases between. Here the CDR3 reads CASSSGSPRGETQYF. DNA of the CDR3: TGTGCCAGCAGCTCAGGATCCCCTCGGGGGGAGACCCAGTACTTC.

This clone was recorded once. The V and J genes are TRBV18 and TRBJ2-3; 7 bases match TRBD2. Germline V gene sequence: CDR1 KGHSH, CDR2 LQKENI. J lost 2 bases, V lost 1 base, and 9 bases had no gene match. The CDR3 consists of 17 residues. The CDR3 nucleotides read TGTGCCAGCTCACCACTCGCGGGGGTAAGGCCCACAGATACGCAGTATTTT. It encodes CASSPLAGVRPTDTQYF.

The rearrangement links TRBV6-2 or TRBV6-3 to TRBJ1-1; TRBD1 agrees at 8 bases. The germline V gene has CDR1 MNHEY and CDR2 SVGEGT. V lost 0 bases, J lost 4 bases, and 4 bases stayed unmatched. The CDR3 extends over 15 amino acids. CDR3 coding DNA: TGTGCCAGCAGTTACTCTTGGACAGGGCTCACTGAAGCTTTCTTT. Translation gives CASSYSWTGLTEAFF.

The chain employs TRBV4-2 and TRBJ1-2; D uncertain. V shed 1 base and J shed 5 bases, with 14 bases lying between them. This CDR3 is 15 amino acids long. Germline CDR1 reads LGHNA; CDR2 reads YNFKEQ. CDR3 sequence: CASSQADNSLYGYTF. CDR3 bases: TGTGCCAGCAGCCAAGCTGACAATTCTTTATATGGCTACACCTTC.

This clone was counted between two and nine times. The V call is TRBV4-2, the J call TRBJ2-2; D call uncertain. Deletions cut 4 bases from V and 6 bases from J, with 12 bases between. The CDR3 is made up of 14 amino acids. Germline V lookup: CDR1 LGHNA, CDR2 YNFKEQ. The CDR3 loop reads CASSLRKAAGELFF. CDR3 sequence (DNA): TGTGCCAGCAGCCTTAGGAAGGCGGCCGGGGAGCTGTTTTTT.

Remarks on this clone: This may be a read error: a much more frequent sequence differs by one nucleotide. V usage is TRBV5-8 and J usage is TRBJ2-2, with D perhaps TRBD2 (5 bases). Trimming shortened V by 4 bases and J by 4 bases, and 8 bases separated the two germline ends. Germline V CDR1 and CDR2: SGHTS, YDEGEE. The CDR3 spans 13 residues. CDR3 protein: CASSRGVTGELFF. CDR3 bases: TGTGCCAGCAGCCGGGGAGTCACCGGGGAGCTGTTTTTT.

Written as DNA, the CDR3 is TGTGCCAGCACGCTTGAGGCAAGCTTGAACACTGAAGCTTTCTTT. It codes for CASTLEASLNTEAFF. V is TRBV5-4 and J is TRBJ1-1; the D is unclear. Trimming left V 6 bases short and J 0 bases short, with 15 bases between. The CDR3 spans 15 residues. Germline V gene lookup returns CDR1 SGHNT and CDR2 YYREEE (reference sequence).

This chain uses TRBV11-1 with TRBJ1-2; 7 bases map to TRBD1. Germline lookup yields CDR1 SGHAT and CDR2 FQDESV (reference sequence). This CDR3 spans 14 amino acids. V lost 5 bases, J lost 5 bases, and 8 bases stayed unmatched. DNA of the CDR3: TGTGCCAGCAGCCTCGGGACAGCCAGTTATGGCTACACCTTC. Translation gives CASSLGTASYGYTF.

This clone has a handful of counts. The chain carries TRBV29-1 and TRBJ2-2; TRBD1 is a possible D gene (7 bases). The CDR3 runs 14 residues. The germline gives CDR1 SQVTM, CDR2 ANQGSEA. Trimming took 7 bases from V and 4 from J, leaving 16 bases between them. CDR3 sequence reads: CSGPGGWGTGELFF. DNA of the CDR3: TGCAGCGGGCCAGGGGGGTGGGGCACCGGGGAGCTGTTTTTT.

The chain couples TRBV28 to TRBJ2-1, with TRBD2 matching over 12 bases. This CDR3 comprises 15 residues. Germline V gene data show CDR1 as MDHEN and CDR2 as SYDVKM. Trimming took 5 bases from V and 4 from J; bases not matched to a gene: 3. CDR3 sequence (DNA): TGTGCCAGCAGTCCCGGGACTAGCGGGTACAATGAGCAGTTCTTC. It specifies CASSPGTSGYNEQFF. Using reference TRBV28 and TRBJ2-1 for the parts outside the CDR3, the full variable domain is DVKVTQSSRYLVKRTGEKVFLECVQDMDHENMFWYRQDPGLGLRLIYFSYDVKMKEKGDIPEGYSVSREKKERFSLILESASTNQTSMYLCASSPGTSGYNEQFFGPGTRLTVL.

The chain uses TRBV3-1 (or the pseudogene TRBV3-2) and TRBJ1-1; 10 bases map to TRBD1. The CDR3 runs 16 residues. With 3 bases clipped from V and 9 bases from J, the junction kept 13 bases outside the gene matches. Germline V CDR1 and CDR2: LGHDT, YNNKEL (reference sequence). CDR3 protein: CASSHATGTGAAQAFF. The DNA for the CDR3 is TGTGCCAGCAGCCACGCTACCGGGACAGGGGCCGCCCAAGCTTTCTTT.

The gene calls are TRBV5-4 and TRBJ2-7, with D unresolved. CDR1 and CDR2 (germline): SGHNT, YYREEE (reference sequence). CDR3 length equals 12 residues. Trimming shortened V by 0 bases and J by 6 bases, and 7 bases separated the two germline ends. CDR3 coding DNA: TGTGCCAGCAGCTTGGATTACTCCGAGCAGTACTTC. Translated: CASSLDYSEQYF.

This clone was counted between two and nine times. V usage is TRBV30 and J usage is TRBJ1-5; D is unresolved. Germline CDR1 and CDR2: GTSNPN and SVGIG (reference sequence). The CDR3 has 14 amino acids. V lost 0 bases and J lost 3, with 9 bases in between. CDR3 sequence reads: CAWSVPQINQPQHF. CDR3 bases: TGTGCCTGGAGTGTACCACAGATCAATCAGCCCCAGCATTTT.

The chain uses TRBV6-2 or TRBV6-3 and TRBJ1-1; 9 nucleotides agree with TRBD1. V trimming: 5 bases; J trimming: 1 base; junction bases outside the gene matches: 2. Germline loops: CDR1 MNHEY, CDR2 SVGEGT. There are 14 residues in the CDR3. The CDR3 bases are TGTGCCAGCAGTACGGGACAGGGGAACACTGAAGCTTTCTTT. Protein sequence: CASSTGQGNTEAFF.

The rearrangement links TRBV28 to TRBJ2-5; 7 positions agree with TRBD1. Trimming removed 5 bases from V and 3 bases from J; junction bases left unmatched: 18. Germline CDR1 and CDR2: MDHEN and SYDVKM. This CDR3 is built from 18 residues. For the CDR3, the DNA is TGTGCCAGCAGTCACTGGGACAGACTAATGGAAGGAAAAGAGACCCAGTACTTC. Its translation is CASSHWDRLMEGKETQYF.

The chain couples TRBV18 to TRBJ2-3; 7 positions match TRBD2. The J segment lost 4 bases and the V segment lost 2 bases, leaving 9 bases of the junction unmatched. Germline V gene lookup returns CDR1 KGHSH and CDR2 LQKENI. The CDR3 length is 16 residues. Here the CDR3 DNA reads TGTGCCAGCTCACCAAACCCGGCGGGAGCGGCAGATACGCAGTATTTT. Protein product: CASSPNPAGAADTQYF.

The chain has TRBV6-1 and TRBJ1-5; 7 positions agree with TRBD1. The ends lost 7 bases at V and 3 bases at J; junction bases unmatched: 9. The CDR3 has 15 amino acids. CDR1 is MNHNS and CDR2 is SASEGT in the germline V gene. The CDR3 bases are TGTGCCAGCACCACACAGGGGAAAAACAATCAGCCCCAGCATTTT. This codes for CASTTQGKNNQPQHF.

The V and J genes are TRBV25-1 and TRBJ1-2; TRBD1 is a possible D gene (5 bases). The CDR3 totals 14 residues. The germline V gene encodes CDR1 MGHDK and CDR2 SYGVNS. V lost 8 bases to trimming and J lost 3 bases, with 16 bases between them. DNA for the CDR3: TGTGCCAGCGCTCTAGGGGCCGGTGACTATGGCTACACCTTC. Its translation is CASALGAGDYGYTF.

V is TRBV14 and J is TRBJ2-2; D may be TRBD1 (6 bases). The CDR3 covers 13 residues. V was pared by 5 bases and J by 5 bases, with 9 bases between. Germline V gives CDR1 SGHDN, CDR2 FVKESK. This chain's CDR3 is CASSGQFTGELFF. DNA for the CDR3: TGTGCCAGCAGCGGACAGTTTACCGGGGAGCTGTTTTTT.

This chain uses TRBV11-3 with TRBJ2-1; 10 bases are a match to TRBD2. Trimming took 4 bases from V and 8 from J; bases not matched to a gene: 14. The CDR3 extends over 17 amino acids. Germline V gene data show CDR1 as SGHNT and CDR2 as YENEEA. CDR3 coding DNA: TGTGCCAGCAGCTCCGACCAAACTAGCGGGATATGGCATGAGCAGTTCTTC. Encoded protein: CASSSDQTSGIWHEQFF.

The table lists this clone with many counts. The rearrangement uses TRBV19 and TRBJ1-5; TRBD1 matches at 9 bases. Trimming at V came to 6 bases and at J to 5 bases, leaving 8 bases not matched to a gene. Germline V gives CDR1 LNHDA, CDR2 SQIVND (reference sequence). The CDR3 loop spans 15 amino acids. CDR3 sequence reads: CASSPDRGGYQPQHF. In DNA, the CDR3 is TGTGCCAGTAGCCCGGACAGGGGAGGCTATCAGCCCCAGCATTTT. Variable domain in full (rest from reference TRBV19 and TRBJ1-5): DGGITQSPKYLFRKEGQNVTLSCEQNLNHDAMYWYRQDPGQGLRLIYYSQIVNDFQKGDIAEGYSVSREKKESFPLTVTSAQKNPTAFYLCASSPDRGGYQPQHFGDGTRLSIL.

The chain joins TRBV6-2 or TRBV6-3 to TRBJ2-7; 9 positions match TRBD1. Germline assignment: CDR1 MNHEY and CDR2 SVGEGT. This CDR3 has 14 residues. The V segment lost 5 bases and the J segment 2 bases; nucleotides outside the gene matches: 4. The CDR3 sequence: CASSPTGGPYEQYF. In DNA, the CDR3 is TGTGCCAGCAGTCCGACAGGGGGTCCCTACGAGCAGTACTTC.

The chain combines TRBV4-2 with TRBJ1-6; 7 nucleotides match TRBD1. Germline loops: CDR1 LGHNA, CDR2 YNFKEQ. The CDR3 extends over 17 amino acids. Unmatched junction bases numbered 10, after V lost 3 bases and J lost 5 bases. The CDR3 DNA follows: TGTGCCAGCAGCCAGAAAGACAGGGCCGACCATAATTCACCCCTCCACTTT. Its protein is CASSQKDRADHNSPLHF.

Here the CDR3 reads CASSLAQSGRARETQYF. In DNA form, the CDR3 reads TGTGCCAGCAGCTTAGCGCAGAGCGGGAGGGCCAGGGAGACCCAGTACTTC. The chain links TRBV7-2 to TRBJ2-5, with 10 bases aligning to TRBD2. V shed 0 bases, J shed 5 bases, and the junction held 9 bases outside the gene matches. Germline V CDR1 and CDR2: SGHTA, FQGNSA. This CDR3 has 17 amino acids.

The gene calls are TRBV7-8 and TRBJ2-1; 11 nucleotides agree with TRBD2. The CDR3 length is 15 residues. The germline CDR1 and CDR2 sequences are SGHVS and FQNEAQ. J gave up 8 bases and V 2 bases, and 5 bases lay outside the gene matches. CDR3 DNA sequence: TGTGCCAGCAGCTTAAGTGAACTAGCGGGAGATGAGCAGTTCTTC. It is translated as CASSLSELAGDEQFF.

The chain links TRBV4-3 to TRBJ1-2; tentative D call: TRBD1 (5 bases). This CDR3 contains 14 residues. Germline CDR1 is LGHNA and CDR2 is YSLEER. V was clipped by 1 base and J by 4 bases, with 10 bases between them. The CDR3 loop is CASSQGGGFYGYTF. As DNA, the CDR3 is TGCGCCAGCAGCCAAGGGGGGGGTTTCTATGGCTACACCTTC.

The genes are TRBV5-1 and TRBJ1-3; D is unresolved. Trimming stripped 0 bases from V and 2 bases from J, with 3 bases between. Per the germline V gene, CDR1 is SGHRS and CDR2 is YFSETQ. This CDR3 has 13 amino acids. In DNA, the CDR3 is TGCGCCAGCAGCTTGGCGGCTGGAAACACCATATATTTT. This codes for CASSLAAGNTIYF.

This rearrangement joins TRBV29-1 to TRBJ2-7; 9 bases map to TRBD1. Trimming at V came to 6 bases and at J to 3 bases, leaving 6 bases not matched to a gene. This CDR3 is 13 amino acids long. In germline, CDR1 is SQVTM, CDR2 ANQGSEA. The CDR3 here is CSVGGQGGYEQYF. The CDR3 coding sequence is TGCAGCGTGGGGGGACAGGGAGGCTACGAGCAGTACTTC.